This TCR beta chain stems from a study of shared clonotypes between healthy human individuals. Sequenced by immunoSEQ multiplex PCR; TCRdb stores in-frame clones only, minus some. The repertoire holds approximately 530,000 clones, with approximately 94% as singletons. V lost 4 bases and J 2 bases, leaving 9 bases between the germline ends. The CDR3 has 13 residues. The germline gives CDR1 MNHEY, CDR2 SMNVEV (reference sequence). This chain joins TRBV27 and TRBJ2-7, with D unresolved. The TCR comes from a woman in her twenties or thirties in good health. Material for sequencing was naive CD4+ T cells sorted from blood. Subset indicated: CD45RA+ positively selected. The CDR3 sequence is CASSSTETYEQYF. CDR3 nucleotide sequence: TGTGCCAGCAGTTCTACAGAAACCTACGAGCAGTACTTC.